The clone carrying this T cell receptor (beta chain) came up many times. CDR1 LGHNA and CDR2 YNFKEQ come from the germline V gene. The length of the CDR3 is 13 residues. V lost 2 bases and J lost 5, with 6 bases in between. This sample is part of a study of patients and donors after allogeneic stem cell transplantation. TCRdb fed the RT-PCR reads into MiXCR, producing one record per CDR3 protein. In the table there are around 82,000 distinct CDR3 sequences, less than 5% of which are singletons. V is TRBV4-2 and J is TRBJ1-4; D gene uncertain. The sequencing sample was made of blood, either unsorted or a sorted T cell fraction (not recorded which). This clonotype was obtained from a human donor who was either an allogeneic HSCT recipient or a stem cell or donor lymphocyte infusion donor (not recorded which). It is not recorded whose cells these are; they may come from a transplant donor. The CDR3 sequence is CASSQWRNEKLFF. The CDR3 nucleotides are TGTGCCAGCAGCCAATGGAGAAATGAAAAACTGTTTTTT.